The 9 T cell receptor beta chains in this list originate from one sample, sequenced in a study of shared clonotypes between healthy human individuals. The data were produced by immunoSEQ multiplex PCR, yet TCRdb's version contains in-frame clones alone and is incomplete. The sample records a few hundred thousand clones, 60% to 80% being singletons. Sequenced input: memory CD4+ T cells sorted from blood. Subset specified: CD45RA-negative fraction. The receptors stem from a man between 25 and 39 years old in good health.

The chain uses TRBV6-1 and TRBJ2-7, with 12 positions matching TRBD2. The CDR3 runs to 14 residues. Germline trimming cut 8 bases from V and 6 bases from J; bases unmatched to any gene: 8. Germline loops: CDR1 MNHNS, CDR2 SASEGT. CDR3 region: CASQSSGRGGEQYF. The CDR3 DNA follows: TGTGCCAGCCAATCTAGCGGGAGGGGAGGCGAGCAGTACTTC.

The J gene is TRBJ2-5, the V gene TRBV6-5, with D perhaps assigned TRBD1 or TRBD2 (5 bases each). The CDR3 is 15 residues long. Germline V lookup: CDR1 MNHEY, CDR2 SVGAGI. Trimming took off 2 bases at V and 7 bases at J, with 17 bases between the two ends. The CDR3 region is CASSYQPRGEGTQYF. CDR3 DNA sequence: TGTGCCAGCAGTTACCAGCCGAGGGGAGAGGGGACCCAGTACTTC.

For this clone: A junction end diverges from the germline sequence, so it may reflect a read error. The sample carries other DNA sequences with the same CDR3. The chain employs TRBV13 and TRBJ2-6, with TRBD1 identical over 9 bases. The germline CDR1 and CDR2 sequences are PRHDT and FYEKMQ (reference sequence). The CDR3 is 17 residues long. CDR3 amino acids: CASSLGQGTSGANVLTF. CDR3 bases: TGTGCTAGCAGCTTGGGACAGGGAACGTCTGGGGCCAACGTCCTGACTTTC.

V is TRBV28 and J is TRBJ2-1; 8 bases are a match to TRBD1. J lost 4 bases, V lost 3 bases, and 14 bases had no gene match. The CDR3 extends over 18 amino acids. Germline values: CDR1 MDHEN, CDR2 SYDVKM. DNA of the CDR3: TGTGCCAGCAGTTTTTCGGCAGGGGGCCTGTGGGGATACAATGAGCAGTTCTTC. Translating gives CASSFSAGGLWGYNEQFF. Full variable domain (remainder filled in from reference TRBV28 and TRBJ2-1): DVKVTQSSRYLVKRTGEKVFLECVQDMDHENMFWYRQDPGLGLRLIYFSYDVKMKEKGDIPEGYSVSREKKERFSLILESASTNQTSMYLCASSFSAGGLWGYNEQFFGPGTRLTVL.

The rearrangement uses TRBV13 and TRBJ2-2, with 8 positions matching TRBD2. Germline lookup yields CDR1 PRHDT and CDR2 FYEKMQ (reference sequence). The trim removed 5 bases at V and 2 bases at J, leaving 10 bases unmatched. The CDR3 runs 17 residues. The DNA for the CDR3 is TGTGCCAGCAGCCCGAGTCTGGGACTAGAAAACACCGGGGAGCTGTTTTTT. Translated: CASSPSLGLENTGELFF.

This chain links TRBV7-2 with TRBJ1-1; D may be TRBD1 (5 bases). The CDR3 loop spans 14 amino acids. Deletions cut 5 bases from V and 1 base from J, with 11 bases between. Germline V CDR1 and CDR2: SGHTA, FQGNSA. The CDR3 nucleotides are TGTGCCAGCAGCCCCGGGACGGCGAACACTGAAGCTTTCTTT. It yields the protein CASSPGTANTEAFF.

The V and J genes are TRBV29-1 and TRBJ2-5, with D tentatively TRBD2 (7 bases). From germline, CDR1 is SQVTM and CDR2 ANQGSEA. The V and J ends lost 3 bases and 1 base respectively, with 18 bases between them. This CDR3 is built from 16 residues. CDR3 in amino acids: CSVEGGARQAQETQYF. CDR3 nucleotide sequence: TGCAGCGTTGAGGGGGGGGCTCGGCAGGCCCAAGAGACCCAGTACTTC.

This clone counts as hyperexpanded (1% or more). V usage is TRBV14 and J usage is TRBJ1-5; weak D call: TRBD1 (5 bases). The CDR3 covers 13 residues. V lost 3 bases, J lost 7 bases, and 10 bases lay in between. Per the germline V gene, CDR1 is SGHDN and CDR2 is FVKESK. The CDR3 DNA follows: TGTGCCAGCAGCCATTCAGGGTTGCAGCCCCAGCATTTT. Translating gives CASSHSGLQPQHF.

This clone occurred many times. V usage is TRBV5-1 and J usage is TRBJ2-1, with TRBD2 matching over 8 bases. The CDR3 loop spans 16 amino acids. Germline CDR1 SGHRS, CDR2 YFSETQ. V dropped 1 base and J dropped 5; count of bases not matched to a gene: 8. CDR3 sequence reads: CASSLYPGLENNEQFF. DNA for the CDR3: TGCGCCAGCAGCTTGTACCCGGGACTAGAGAACAATGAGCAGTTCTTC.